This paragraph reports one TCR beta chain. The sample belongs to a study of control samples from healthy donors and cancer patients. Only in-frame clones appear in the TCRdb table, and some are missing; sequencing was by immunoSEQ multiplex PCR. The table includes under 95,000 clones, roughly 84% detected once. The sample taken for sequencing was blood. This clonotype originated in a middle-aged man in good health.

The CDR3 loop is CATSRELALYNEQFF. CDR3 coding DNA: TGTGCCACCAGCAGAGAATTGGCCTTATACAATGAGCAGTTCTTC. This chain joins TRBV15 and TRBJ2-1; D gene ambiguous. This CDR3 region has 15 residues. CDR1 is LNHNV and CDR2 is YYDKDF in the germline V gene (reference sequence). Trimming shortened V by 0 bases and J by 4 bases, and 10 bases separated the two germline ends.